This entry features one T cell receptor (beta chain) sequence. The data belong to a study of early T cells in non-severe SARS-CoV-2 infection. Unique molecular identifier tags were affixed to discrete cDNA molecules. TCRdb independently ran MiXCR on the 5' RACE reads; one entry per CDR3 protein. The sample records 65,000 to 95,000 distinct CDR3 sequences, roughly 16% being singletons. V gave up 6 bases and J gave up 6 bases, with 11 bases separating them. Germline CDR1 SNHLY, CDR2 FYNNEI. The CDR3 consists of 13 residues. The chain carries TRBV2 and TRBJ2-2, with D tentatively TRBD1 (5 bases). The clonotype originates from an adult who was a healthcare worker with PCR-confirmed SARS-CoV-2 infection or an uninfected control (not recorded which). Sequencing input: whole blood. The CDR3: CASRVGEAGELFF. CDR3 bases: TGTGCCAGCAGAGTAGGGGAAGCCGGGGAGCTGTTTTTT.